A selection of T cell receptor beta chains follows, all from one sample in a study of shared clonotypes between healthy human individuals. Profiled with immunoSEQ multiplex PCR; TCRdb holds only in-frame clones, not every one. The repertoire includes about 2.1 million clones, approximately 94% of them detected once, and about 1.5% sits in the top ten. Sequencing was done on a sample of naive CD8+ T cells from PBMCs. Receptors originate from a man aged 18-30 years in good health. Some clones in this sample may be carry-over from other donors' samples. Each CDR3 is given with its conserved first and last residue. The D gene is left open where the match is weak. Size is stated for part of the rows, as once, few or many counts, or as a class when the clone is expanded.

clone_size d_call j_call v_call cdr3_nt cdr3_aa
. . TRBJ2-2 TRBV7-9 TGTGCCAGCAGCTTATCCGGGATGAACACCGGGGAGCTGTTTTTT CASSLSGMNTGELFF
. TRBD2 TRBJ2-3 TRBV7-6 TGTGCCAGCAGCCTTAGCGGGGGACTAGCAGATACGCAGTATTTT CASSLSGGLADTQYF
. . TRBJ2-3 TRBV19 TGTGCCAGTAGTATCCTGGACTCGACAGATACGCAGTATTTT CASSILDSTDTQYF
. . TRBJ2-4 TRBV5-6 TGTGCCAGCAGCTTGTACCTTACAGCCAAAAACATTCAGTACTTC CASSLYLTAKNIQYF
. TRBD2 TRBJ2-2 TRBV6-5 TGTGCCAGCAGTTACTCTGCGGGAGTCTACACCGGGGAGCTGTTTTTT CASSYSAGVYTGELFF
. TRBD1 TRBJ2-7 TRBV27 TGTGCCAGCAGTTTTGGTCCCGACAGGGGAAAGGCGTACGAGCAGTACTTC CASSFGPDRGKAYEQYF
. TRBD2 TRBJ2-2 TRBV28 TGTGCCAGCAGCTGGGGACTAGCGGGAGACACCGGGGAGCTGTTTTTT CASSWGLAGDTGELFF
. . TRBJ1-2 TRBV13 TGTGCCAGCAGCCCCGTTGTGTCTTTAAACTATGGCTACACCTTC CASSPVVSLNYGYTF
. TRBD1 TRBJ1-5 TRBV28 TGTGCCATCCGGGACAGGTTCGCCAATCAGCCCCAGCATTTT CAIRDRFANQPQHF
. . TRBJ2-1 TRBV11-2 TGTGCCAGCAGCTTAGTTGCCTCTGGTGTCAATGAGCAGTTCTTC CASSLVASGVNEQFF
. TRBD1 TRBJ2-1 TRBV7-8 TGTGCCAGCAAAGACAGGGGAGAGCAGTTCTTC CASKDRGEQFF
. . TRBJ2-1 TRBV6-5 TGTGCCAGCAGTTACTCGGGAAGTCCATACAATGAGCAGTTCTTC CASSYSGSPYNEQFF
once . TRBJ2-7 TRBV7-9 TGTGCCAGCAGCTTTCTGGACAGATCCTACGAGCAGTACTTC CASSFLDRSYEQYF
. . TRBJ1-2 TRBV11-2 TGTGCCAGCAGCTTAGAGGGGGCGCAGGTCGTCTACACCTTC CASSLEGAQVVYTF
. TRBD2 TRBJ2-7 TRBV4-3 TGCGCCAGCAGCCAAGAACCGGGACTAGCGGGAGAATACGAGCAGTACTTC CASSQEPGLAGEYEQYF
few TRBD1 TRBJ2-7 TRBV7-9 TGTGCCACCAGGGGGACGGACTCCTACGAGCAGTACTTC CATRGTDSYEQYF
. . TRBJ2-1 TRBV7-3 TGTGCCAGCAGCTCGTCGGCGGGCAATGAGCAGTTCTTC CASSSSAGNEQFF
once . TRBJ2-2 TRBV7-9 TGTGCCAGCAGCTTAATTGGGGAATTCAGGATCGGGGAGCTGTTTTTT CASSLIGEFRIGELFF
. . TRBJ1-2 TRBV16 TGTGCCAGCAGCCAAGTTTACGCAGGGAACTATGGCTACACCTTC CASSQVYAGNYGYTF
. . TRBJ1-2 TRBV7-9 TGTGCCAGCAGCTCCAGCGGGATTTCGGATTTCTATGGCTACACCTTC CASSSSGISDFYGYTF
. TRBD1 TRBJ2-2 TRBV4-2 TGTGCCAGCAGCCACAACAAGGGGGGACAGGGAAGCACCGGGGAGCTGTTTTTT CASSHNKGGQGSTGELFF
. TRBD2 TRBJ2-3 TRBV5-1 TGCGCCAGCAGCTTGGTTGTGTCTAGCGGGCATCCTCGGACTAGCACAGATACGCAGTATTTT CASSLVVSSGHPRTSTDTQYF
. TRBD2 TRBJ2-2 TRBV4-3 TGCGCCAGCAGCCAAGATCCGGGACAGCTAGCGGGAGCGAACGGGGAGCTGTTTTTT CASSQDPGQLAGANGELFF
. TRBD1 TRBJ2-1 TRBV11-2 TGTGCCAGCAGACCGAACACAGGGGGCTCCTACAATGAGCAGTTCTTC CASRPNTGGSYNEQFF
. . TRBJ1-2 TRBV2 TGTGCCAGCAGTGGGGTCCGGGGGGCGCCCCATGGCTACACCTTC CASSGVRGAPHGYTF
. . TRBJ2-3 TRBV7-9 TGTGCCAGCAGCTTAGCTGCCAACCCAGATACGCAGTATTTT CASSLAANPDTQYF
few . TRBJ1-2 TRBV27 TGTGCCAGCAGTTTATCGTGGGGCGGGGGCTACACCTTC CASSLSWGGGYTF
. TRBD2 TRBJ2-1 TRBV29-1 TGCAGCACGCGCCGGGGTAGCGGGATTAGCTCCTACAATGAGCAGTTCTTC CSTRRGSGISSYNEQFF
once TRBD2 TRBJ2-1 TRBV15 TGTGCCACCAGCAGCCCCGGACTAGCGGGAGCCCCGTTCTTC CATSSPGLAGAPFF
once TRBD2 TRBJ2-2 TRBV30 TGTGCATGGGGACTAGCGGGAAGCGCCGGGGAGCTGTTTTTT CAWGLAGSAGELFF
. . TRBJ1-2 TRBV30 TGTGCCTTGACCGACCGGGACAACACCTTC CALTDRDNTF
. . TRBJ2-3 TRBV14 TGTGCCAGCAGCCAATTTCGACGGTTGGATGTTGATACGCAGTATTTT CASSQFRRLDVDTQYF
once . TRBJ2-7 TRBV11-2 TGTGCCAGCAGCATGGGAGCTTTAAACTCCTACGAGCAGTACTTC CASSMGALNSYEQYF
once TRBD2 TRBJ2-1 TRBV5-1 TGCGCCAGCAGCTCCCTCCCGAGGAGCGGGAAGGTAAATGAGCAGTTCTTC CASSSLPRSGKVNEQFF
. . TRBJ1-5 TRBV11-2 TGTGCCAGCAGCTTAGGGGGGAATAGCAATCAGCCCCAGCATTTT CASSLGGNSNQPQHF
. . TRBJ1-5 TRBV19 TGTGCCACCGAGGGGGTTAGCAATCAGCCCCAGCATTTT CATEGVSNQPQHF
. . TRBJ2-5 TRBV7-2 TGTGCCAGCAGCTCCGTGGGCGGGGAGACCCAGTACTTC CASSSVGGETQYF
. . TRBJ2-7 TRBV6-5 TGTGCCAGCAGTTACGGGGCAACCTACGAGCAGTACTTC CASSYGATYEQYF
. TRBD2 TRBJ2-1 TRBV9 TGTGCCAGCAGCGTAGCTTCCCCGACTAGCGAAACCTACAATGAGCAGTTCTTC CASSVASPTSETYNEQFF
few . TRBJ1-5 TRBV28 TGTGCCAGCAGTCCCAGAGGGATTCAGCCCCAGCATTTT CASSPRGIQPQHF
. . TRBJ2-5 TRBV11-2 TGTGCCAGCAGCTTAAAGTACCGGGGAGAAGAGACCCAGTACTTC CASSLKYRGEETQYF
. TRBD2 TRBJ2-5 TRBV28 TGTGCCAGCAGTTTTAGCGGGAGCGGAGAGACCCAGTACTTC CASSFSGSGETQYF
. TRBD2 TRBJ2-1 TRBV6-5 TGTGCCAGCAGCCGGGGAGGGCCGCCATACAATGAGCAGTTCTTC CASSRGGPPYNEQFF
. . TRBJ2-1 TRBV5-6 TGTGCCAGCAGTCTAAAGGGGGGACTACGATACAGTGAGCAGTTCTTC CASSLKGGLRYSEQFF
. . TRBJ1-2 TRBV2 TGTGCCAGCAGAGGGTATGGCTACACCTTC CASRGYGYTF
. TRBD1 TRBJ1-2 TRBV15 TGTGCCACCAGCTCGAACCGGGACAGGGGGCCCTATGGCTACACCTTC CATSSNRDRGPYGYTF
. . TRBJ2-5 TRBV5-6 TGTGCCAGCAGCCCCTTACCTGGGACCGATACTATTGGGTACTTC CASSPLPGTDTIGYF
. TRBD1 TRBJ1-3 TRBV7-9 TGTGCCAGCAGCTTTCGGGACAGGAGCTCTGGAAACACCATATATTTT CASSFRDRSSGNTIYF
. TRBD1 TRBJ1-2 TRBV6-1 TGTGCCAGCAGTTTATGGGGACAGGGGGAAAATGGCTACACCTTC CASSLWGQGENGYTF
. . TRBJ2-1 TRBV7-9 TGTGCCAGCATCAACAGGGTGGGGAACTCCTACAATGAGCAGTTCTTC CASINRVGNSYNEQFF
. . TRBJ1-5 TRBV28 TGTGCCAGCAAGTCCCTGCGAGGCAATCAGCCCCAGCATTTT CASKSLRGNQPQHF